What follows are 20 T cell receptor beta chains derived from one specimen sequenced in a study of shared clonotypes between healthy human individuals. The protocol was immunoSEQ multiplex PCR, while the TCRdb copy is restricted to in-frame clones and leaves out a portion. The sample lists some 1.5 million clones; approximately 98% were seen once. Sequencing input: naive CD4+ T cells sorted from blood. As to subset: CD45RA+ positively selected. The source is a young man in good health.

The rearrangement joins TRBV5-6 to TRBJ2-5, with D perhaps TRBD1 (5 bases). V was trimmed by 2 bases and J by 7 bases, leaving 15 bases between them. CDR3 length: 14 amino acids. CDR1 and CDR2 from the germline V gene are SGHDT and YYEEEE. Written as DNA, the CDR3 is TGTGCCAGCAGCTTCGATAACCCTCAGGGGACCCAGTACTTC. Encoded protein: CASSFDNPQGTQYF.

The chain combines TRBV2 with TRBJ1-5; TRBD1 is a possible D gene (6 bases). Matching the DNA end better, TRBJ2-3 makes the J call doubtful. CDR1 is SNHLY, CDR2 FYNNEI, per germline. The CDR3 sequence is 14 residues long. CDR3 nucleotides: TGTGCCAGCAGTGTGGACAGCAACTATCAGCCCCAGTATTTT. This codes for CASSVDSNYQPQYF.

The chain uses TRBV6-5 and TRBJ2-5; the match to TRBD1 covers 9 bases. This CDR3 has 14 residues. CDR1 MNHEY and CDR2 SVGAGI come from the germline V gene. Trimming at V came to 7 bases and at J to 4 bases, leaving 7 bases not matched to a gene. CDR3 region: CASTRTGERETQYF. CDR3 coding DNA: TGTGCCAGCACCCGGACAGGGGAAAGAGAGACCCAGTACTTC.

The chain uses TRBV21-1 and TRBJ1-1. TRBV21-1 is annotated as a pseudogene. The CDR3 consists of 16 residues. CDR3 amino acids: CASTPRGDRPNTEAFF. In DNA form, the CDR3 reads TGTGCCAGCACCCCGAGGGGGGACCGCCCGAACACTGAAGCTTTCTTT.

CDR3 in amino acids: CASSGTLGSGNTIYF. The CDR3 DNA follows: TGCGCCAGCAGTGGGACCCTTGGTTCTGGAAACACCATATATTTT. This chain links TRBV10-2 with TRBJ1-3; D is ambiguous. The V gene's germline CDR1 is WSHSY and CDR2 SAAADI. The CDR3 sequence is 15 residues long. V lost 4 bases to trimming and J lost 1 base, with 11 bases between them.

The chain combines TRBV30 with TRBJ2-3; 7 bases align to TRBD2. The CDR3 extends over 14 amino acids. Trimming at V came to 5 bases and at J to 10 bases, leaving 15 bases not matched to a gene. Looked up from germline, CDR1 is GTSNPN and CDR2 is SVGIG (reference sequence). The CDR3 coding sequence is TGTGCCTGGCGGCAGAAACCCCAGCGGGACTCGCAGTATTTT. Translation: CAWRQKPQRDSQYF. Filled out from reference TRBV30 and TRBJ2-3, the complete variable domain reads SQTIHQWPATLVQPVGSPLSLECTVEGTSNPNLYWYRQAAGRGLQLLFYSVGIGQISSEVPQNLSASRPQDRQFILSSKKLLLSDSGFYLCAWRQKPQRDSQYFGPGTRLTVL.

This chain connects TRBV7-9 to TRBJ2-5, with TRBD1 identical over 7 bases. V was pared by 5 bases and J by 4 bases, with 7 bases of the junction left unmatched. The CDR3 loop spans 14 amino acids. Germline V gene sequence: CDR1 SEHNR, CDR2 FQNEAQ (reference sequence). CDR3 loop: CASSPHRGGETQYF. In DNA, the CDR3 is TGTGCCAGCAGCCCGCACAGGGGCGGAGAGACCCAGTACTTC.

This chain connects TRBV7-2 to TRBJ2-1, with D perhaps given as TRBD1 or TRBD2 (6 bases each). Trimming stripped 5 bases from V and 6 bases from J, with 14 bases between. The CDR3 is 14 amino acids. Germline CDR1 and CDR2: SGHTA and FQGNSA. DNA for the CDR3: TGTGCCAGCAGCATAGGGGGGAGCTCCAATGAGCAGTTCTTC. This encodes CASSIGGSSNEQFF.

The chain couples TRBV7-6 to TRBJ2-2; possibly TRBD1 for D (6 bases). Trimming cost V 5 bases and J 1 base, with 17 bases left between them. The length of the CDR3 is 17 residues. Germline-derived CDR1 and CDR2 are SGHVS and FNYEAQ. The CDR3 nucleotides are TGTGCCAGCAGCCCTAGACAAGGACAGAGGAACACCGGGGAGCTGTTTTTT. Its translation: CASSPRQGQRNTGELFF.

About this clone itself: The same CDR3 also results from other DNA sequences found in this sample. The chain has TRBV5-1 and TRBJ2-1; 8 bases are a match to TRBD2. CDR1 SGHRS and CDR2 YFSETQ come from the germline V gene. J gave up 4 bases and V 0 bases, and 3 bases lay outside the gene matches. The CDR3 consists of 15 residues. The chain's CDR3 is CASSLVTSGYNEQFF. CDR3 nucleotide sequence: TGCGCCAGCAGCTTGGTAACTAGCGGATACAATGAGCAGTTCTTC.

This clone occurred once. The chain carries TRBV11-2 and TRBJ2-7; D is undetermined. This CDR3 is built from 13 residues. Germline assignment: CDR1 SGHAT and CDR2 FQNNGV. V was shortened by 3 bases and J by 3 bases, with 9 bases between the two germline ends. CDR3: CASSLRLGYEQYF. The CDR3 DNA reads TGTGCCAGCAGCTTGCGGTTAGGCTACGAGCAGTACTTC.

The CDR3 sequence: CASMIREGHYEQYF. The CDR3 bases are TGCGCCAGCATGATACGGGAGGGCCACTACGAGCAGTACTTC. The chain couples TRBV10-2 to TRBJ2-7, with 8 nucleotides matching TRBD2. The germline gives CDR1 WSHSY, CDR2 SAAADI. Losses at the gene ends were 7 bases for V and 3 bases for J; bases not matched to a gene: 8. This CDR3 is built from 14 residues.

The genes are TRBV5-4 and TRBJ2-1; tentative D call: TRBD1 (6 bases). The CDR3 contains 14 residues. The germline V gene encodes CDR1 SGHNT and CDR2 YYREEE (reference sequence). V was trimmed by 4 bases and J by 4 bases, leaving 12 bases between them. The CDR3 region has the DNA TGTGCCAGCAGCGACCCGGACAGTTACAATGAGCAGTTCTTC. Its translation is CASSDPDSYNEQFF.

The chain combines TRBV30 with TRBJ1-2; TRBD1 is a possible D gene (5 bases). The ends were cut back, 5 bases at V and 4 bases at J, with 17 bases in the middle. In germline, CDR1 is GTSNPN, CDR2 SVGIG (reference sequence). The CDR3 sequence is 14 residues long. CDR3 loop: CAWGHLTQAYGYTF. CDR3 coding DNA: TGTGCCTGGGGTCATTTAACACAGGCCTATGGCTACACCTTC. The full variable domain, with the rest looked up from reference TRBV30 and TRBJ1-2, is SQTIHQWPATLVQPVGSPLSLECTVEGTSNPNLYWYRQAAGRGLQLLFYSVGIGQISSEVPQNLSASRPQDRQFILSSKKLLLSDSGFYLCAWGHLTQAYGYTFGSGTRLTVV.

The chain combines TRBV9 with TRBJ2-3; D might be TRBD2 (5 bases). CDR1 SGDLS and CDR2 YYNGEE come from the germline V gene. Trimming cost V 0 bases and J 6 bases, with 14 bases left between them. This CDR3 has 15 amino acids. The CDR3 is CASSVAGSALDTQYF. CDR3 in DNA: TGTGCCAGCAGCGTAGCGGGGAGTGCTCTCGATACGCAGTATTTT.

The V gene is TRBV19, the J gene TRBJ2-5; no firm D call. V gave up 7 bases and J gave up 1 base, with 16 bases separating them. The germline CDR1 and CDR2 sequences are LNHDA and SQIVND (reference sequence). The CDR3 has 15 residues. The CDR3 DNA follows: TGTGCCAGTACTCCCGGACGCGGCGGCCAAGAGACCCAGTACTTC. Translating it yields CASTPGRGGQETQYF.

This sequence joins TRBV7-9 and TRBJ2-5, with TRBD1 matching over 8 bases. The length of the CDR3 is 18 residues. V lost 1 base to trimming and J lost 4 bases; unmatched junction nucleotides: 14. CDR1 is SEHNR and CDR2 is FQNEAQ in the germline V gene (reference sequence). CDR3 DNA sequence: TGTGCCAGCAGCTTAGTACCGACTGCAGGGGGCAAAGGAGAGACCCAGTACTTC. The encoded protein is CASSLVPTAGGKGETQYF.

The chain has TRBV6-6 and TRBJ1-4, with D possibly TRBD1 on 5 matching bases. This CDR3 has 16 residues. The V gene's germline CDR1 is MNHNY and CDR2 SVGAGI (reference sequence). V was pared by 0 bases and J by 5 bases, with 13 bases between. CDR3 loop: CASSYSQGMGNEKLFF. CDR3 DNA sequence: TGTGCCAGCAGTTACTCCCAGGGTATGGGGAATGAAAAACTGTTTTTT.

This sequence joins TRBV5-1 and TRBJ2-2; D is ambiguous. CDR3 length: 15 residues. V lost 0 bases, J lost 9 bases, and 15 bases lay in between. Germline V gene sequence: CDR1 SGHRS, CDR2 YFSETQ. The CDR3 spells CASSLDDTFARELFF. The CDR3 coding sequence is TGCGCCAGCAGCTTGGACGACACCTTCGCTCGGGAGCTGTTTTTT. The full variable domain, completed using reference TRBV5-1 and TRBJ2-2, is KAGVTQTPRYLIKTRGQQVTLSCSPISGHRSVSWYQQTPGQGLQFLFEYFSETQRNKGNFPGRFSGRQFSNSRSEMNVSTLELGDSALYLCASSLDDTFARELFFGEGSRLTVL.

In DNA, the CDR3 is TGTGCCAGCTCGCGGGACAGGGGCCCTAATGAAAAACTGTTTTTT. This gives the protein CASSRDRGPNEKLFF. V usage is TRBV18 and J usage is TRBJ1-4, with TRBD1 matching over 10 bases. Germline V lookup: CDR1 KGHSH, CDR2 LQKENI. V lost 6 bases, J lost 3 bases, and 4 bases stayed unmatched. The CDR3 length is 15 residues. Using reference TRBV18 and TRBJ1-4 for the parts outside the CDR3, the full variable domain is NAGVMQNPRHLVRRRGQEARLRCSPMKGHSHVYWYRQLPEEGLKFMVYLQKENIIDESGMPKERFSAEFPKEGPSILRIQQVVRGDSAAYFCASSRDRGPNEKLFFGSGTQLSVL.